This T cell receptor beta chain was captured in a study of T cells in women clearing cervical HPV infection. About this clone itself: Sequencing ends 3 residues short of the CDR3 end; the germline J gene provides the rest.

Assay: immunoSEQ multiplex PCR; the TCRdb copy retains only in-frame clones and omits some. The listing records under 40,000 clones. Germline CDR1 reads SGHRS; CDR2 reads YFSETQ. The CDR3 is 12 residues long. V lost 1 base to trimming and J lost 6 bases, with 7 bases between them. The clonotype was recovered from a woman between 18 and 75 years old with a cervical HPV16 infection that either progressed to CIN3+ or cleared (not recorded which). V and J are TRBV5-1 and TRBJ1-2; unclear D gene. The sequencing input was blood buffy coat. Partial CDR3 DNA: TGCGCCAGCAGCTTGCTCGGTAATGGC. This translates into CASSLLGNG. From start to end, the CDR3 is CASSLLGNGYTF.